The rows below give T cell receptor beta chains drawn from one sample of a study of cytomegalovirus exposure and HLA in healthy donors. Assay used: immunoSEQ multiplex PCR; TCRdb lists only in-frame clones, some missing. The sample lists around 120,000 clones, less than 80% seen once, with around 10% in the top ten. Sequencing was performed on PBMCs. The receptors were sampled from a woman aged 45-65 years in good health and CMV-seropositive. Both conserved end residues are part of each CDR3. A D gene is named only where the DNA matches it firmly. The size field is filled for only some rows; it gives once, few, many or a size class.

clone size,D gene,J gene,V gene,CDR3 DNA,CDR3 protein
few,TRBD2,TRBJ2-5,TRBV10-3,TGTGCCATCAGTGAAACCGGGACTATGGAGACCCAGTACTTC,CAISETGTMETQYF
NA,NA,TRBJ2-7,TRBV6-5,TGTGCCAGCAGTTCCCCGGCAGGGGTAAAGTACGAGCAGTACTTC,CASSSPAGVKYEQYF
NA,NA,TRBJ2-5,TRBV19,TGTGCCAGTAGTACAGCGGGCCAAGAGACCCAGTACTTC,CASSTAGQETQYF
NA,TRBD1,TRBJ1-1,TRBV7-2,TGTGCCAGCAGCTCAGACAGGGGGCTTTCTGAAGCTTTCTTT,CASSSDRGLSEAFF
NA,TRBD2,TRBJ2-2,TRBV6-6,TGTGCCAGCAATACCCGGGGGGGGAACACCGGGGAGCTGTTTTTT,CASNTRGGNTGELFF
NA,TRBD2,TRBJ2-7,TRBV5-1,TGCGCCAGCAGCTTGGAGGGACTAGTGGCCGAGCAGTACTTC,CASSLEGLVAEQYF
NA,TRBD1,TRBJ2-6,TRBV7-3,TGTGCCAGCAGCTTAACAGGACAGGGGACTGGGGCCAACGTCCTGACTTTC,CASSLTGQGTGANVLTF
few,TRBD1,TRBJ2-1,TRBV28,TGTGCCAGCAGTTCCGGGACAGGGGGCAGGAATGAGCAGTTCTTC,CASSSGTGGRNEQFF
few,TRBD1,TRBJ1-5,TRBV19,TGTGCCAGTAGTATTGTTGGGACAGGTGATCAGCCCCAGCATTTT,CASSIVGTGDQPQHF
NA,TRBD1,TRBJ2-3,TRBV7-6,TGTGCCAGCAGCCCGGGACAGAGCACAGATACGCAGTATTTT,CASSPGQSTDTQYF
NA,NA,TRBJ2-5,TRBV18,TGTGCCAGCTCACCACCCGTCTCCACTAGAGAGACCCAGTACTTC,CASSPPVSTRETQYF
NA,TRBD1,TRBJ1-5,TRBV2,TGTGCCAGCAGTCCAAGGACAGGGCGAGATCAGCCCCAGCATTTT,CASSPRTGRDQPQHF
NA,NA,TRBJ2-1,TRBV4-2,TGTGCCAGCAGCCAAGATACCGGGAGTCGCAATGAGCAGTTCTTC,CASSQDTGSRNEQFF
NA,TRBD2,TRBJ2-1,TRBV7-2,TGTGCCAGCAGCTTAGGATTAGCGGGAGGGTACAATGAGCAGTTCTTC,CASSLGLAGGYNEQFF
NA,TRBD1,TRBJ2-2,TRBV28,TGTGCCAGCAGTTTCCTGACAGGGGGGACCGGGGAGCTGTTTTTT,CASSFLTGGTGELFF
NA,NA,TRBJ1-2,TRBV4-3,TGCGCCAGCGGCCAAGATCATAACCAGGGCGGCGGCTACACCTTC,CASGQDHNQGGGYTF
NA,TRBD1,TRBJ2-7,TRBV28,TGTGCCAGCAGTGCCCGGACAGGGGCCTACGAGCAGTACTTC,CASSARTGAYEQYF
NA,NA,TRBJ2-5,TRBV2,TGTCCCAAAGCAGGAAAACCCCAAGAGACCCAGTACTTC,CPKAGKPQETQYF
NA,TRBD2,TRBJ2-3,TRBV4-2,TGTGCCAGCAGCCAAGGACTAGCGGGGGGGGATACGCAGTATTTT,CASSQGLAGGDTQYF
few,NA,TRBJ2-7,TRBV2,TGTGCCAGCAGTGTGCAGGACGGGGGTTTCTACGAGCAGTACTTC,CASSVQDGGFYEQYF
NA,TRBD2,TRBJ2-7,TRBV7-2,TGTGCCAGCAGCCCGGGACTAGCGGGCTACGAGCAGTACTTC,CASSPGLAGYEQYF
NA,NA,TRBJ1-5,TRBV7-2,TGTGCCAGCAGCCCTCTGGTGGGGGGGGCGGATCAGCCCCAGCATTTT,CASSPLVGGADQPQHF
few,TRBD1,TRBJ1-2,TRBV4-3,TGCGCCAGACGATCTAGGGGAGGGGACAGGGGCTATGGCTACACCTTC,CARRSRGGDRGYGYTF
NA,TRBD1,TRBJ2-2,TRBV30,TGTGCCTGGAGTTGGGGACAGGGGAACACCGGGGAGCTGTTTTTT,CAWSWGQGNTGELFF
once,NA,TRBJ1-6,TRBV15,TGTGCCACCAGCAGAGATGACAGGCGTCAATTAGATTCACCCCTCCACTTT,CATSRDDRRQLDSPLHF
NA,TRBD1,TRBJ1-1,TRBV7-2,TGTGCCAGCAGCTTCTCGGGACAGGTCAACACTGAAGCTTTCTTT,CASSFSGQVNTEAFF
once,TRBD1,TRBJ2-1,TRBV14,TGTGCCAGCAGCCAAGTTTGGACAGGGCAGTGGAATGAGCAGTTCTTC,CASSQVWTGQWNEQFF
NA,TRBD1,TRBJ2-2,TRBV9,TGTGCCAGCAGCGCACGGGACAGGGTGATCTTTTTTAGCACCGGGGAGCTGTTTTTT,CASSARDRVIFFSTGELFF
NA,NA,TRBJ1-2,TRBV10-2,TGCGCCAGCAGTGAGTATGGCAGGGCAGCTAACTATGGCTACACCTTC,CASSEYGRAANYGYTF
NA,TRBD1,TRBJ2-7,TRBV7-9,TGTGCCAGCAGCTTATCGTACCAGGGGGCTACCGAGCAGTACTTC,CASSLSYQGATEQYF
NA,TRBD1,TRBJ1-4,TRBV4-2,TGTGCCAGCGGGAGGACAGGGGGGTTGACTAATGAAAAACTGTTTTTT,CASGRTGGLTNEKLFF
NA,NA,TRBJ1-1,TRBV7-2,TGTGCCAGCAGCTCCTCTTGGACAGAGAACACTGAAGCTTTCTTT,CASSSSWTENTEAFF
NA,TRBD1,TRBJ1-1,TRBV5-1,TGCGCCAGCTTTGAAAGTCCCGGGGACAGGGGGCGAGGAGCTTTCTTT,CASFESPGDRGRGAFF
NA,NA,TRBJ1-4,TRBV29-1,TGCAGCGTTCAACAAACTAATGAAAAACTGTTTTTT,CSVQQTNEKLFF
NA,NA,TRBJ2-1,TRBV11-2,TGTGCCAGCAGAGAGGGCGGGGGCCAGCAGTTCTTC,CASREGGGQQFF
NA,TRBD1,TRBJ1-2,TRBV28,TGTGCCAGCAGTGCCCAAACAGGGGTCTATGGCTACACCTTC,CASSAQTGVYGYTF
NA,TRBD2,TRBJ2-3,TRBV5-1,TGCGCCAGCAGCCAGGGACTAGCGGGACTCACAGATACGCAGTATTTT,CASSQGLAGLTDTQYF
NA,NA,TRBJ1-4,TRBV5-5,TGTGCCAGCAGCTACAGGGTTACAACTAATGAAAAACTGTTTTTT,CASSYRVTTNEKLFF
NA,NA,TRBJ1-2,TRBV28,TGTGCCAGCAGTGGATTTGCAGGGTTATCCGTTCTTGGCTACACCTTC,CASSGFAGLSVLGYTF
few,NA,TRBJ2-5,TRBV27,TGTGCCAGCAGTCAGACTCCGGGACAAGAGACCCAGTACTTC,CASSQTPGQETQYF
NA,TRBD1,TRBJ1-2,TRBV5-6,TGTGCCAGCAGTCTACCCCCGGGACAGGGTCCTGGCTACACCTTC,CASSLPPGQGPGYTF
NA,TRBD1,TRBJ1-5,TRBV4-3,TGCGCCAGCAGCCAATTTGCCGGGACAGGGGGTTTTCAGCCCCAGCATTTT,CASSQFAGTGGFQPQHF
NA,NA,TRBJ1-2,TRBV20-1,TGCAGTGCTAGCAGGGCCGATGGCTACACCTTC,CSASRADGYTF
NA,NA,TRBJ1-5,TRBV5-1,TGCGCCAGCAGTCTTGGAGGGCAGGGAAATCAGCCCCAGCATTTT,CASSLGGQGNQPQHF
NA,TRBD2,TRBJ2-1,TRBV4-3,TGCGCCAGCAGCCAAGAGCAGCGGGAGGGGGATGAGCAGTTCTTC,CASSQEQREGDEQFF
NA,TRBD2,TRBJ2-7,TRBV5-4,TGTGCCAGCAGCTTTCCCTCTAGCGGCAACTCCTACGAGCAGTACTTC,CASSFPSSGNSYEQYF
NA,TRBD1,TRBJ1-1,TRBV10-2,TGCGCCAGCAGACAGGGGGCGCTCACTGAAGCTTTCTTT,CASRQGALTEAFF
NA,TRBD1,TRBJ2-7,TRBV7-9,TGTGCCAGCAGCTTAGGACAGGGTCCTCTCTCCTACGAGCAGTACTTC,CASSLGQGPLSYEQYF
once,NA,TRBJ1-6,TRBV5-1,TGCGCCAGCAGCTTGAGAGTCGGAGATTCACCCCTCCACTTT,CASSLRVGDSPLHF
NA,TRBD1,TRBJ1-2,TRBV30,TGTGCCTGGAGTAGGGCCGCCACCGGGACAGGCAACTATGGCTACACCTTC,CAWSRAATGTGNYGYTF
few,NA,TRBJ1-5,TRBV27,TGTGCCAGCAGTTTATCGATAATCGGCGGACAGCCCCAGCATTTT,CASSLSIIGGQPQHF
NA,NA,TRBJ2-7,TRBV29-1,TGCAGCGCCGTGAAAGGGGGCGAGCAGTACTTC,CSAVKGGEQYF
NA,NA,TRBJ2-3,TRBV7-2,TGTGCCAGCAGCTTAGGCGGCGGGGAGGTTACGCAGTATTTT,CASSLGGGEVTQYF
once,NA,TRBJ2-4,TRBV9,TGTGCCAGCAGTGCCGGGTGGGGCGTGGGTAACATTCAGTACTTC,CASSAGWGVGNIQYF
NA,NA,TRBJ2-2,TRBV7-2,TGTGCCAGCAGCACCCTACGGGGGACTCCCGGGGCGCTGTTTTTT,CASSTLRGTPGALFF